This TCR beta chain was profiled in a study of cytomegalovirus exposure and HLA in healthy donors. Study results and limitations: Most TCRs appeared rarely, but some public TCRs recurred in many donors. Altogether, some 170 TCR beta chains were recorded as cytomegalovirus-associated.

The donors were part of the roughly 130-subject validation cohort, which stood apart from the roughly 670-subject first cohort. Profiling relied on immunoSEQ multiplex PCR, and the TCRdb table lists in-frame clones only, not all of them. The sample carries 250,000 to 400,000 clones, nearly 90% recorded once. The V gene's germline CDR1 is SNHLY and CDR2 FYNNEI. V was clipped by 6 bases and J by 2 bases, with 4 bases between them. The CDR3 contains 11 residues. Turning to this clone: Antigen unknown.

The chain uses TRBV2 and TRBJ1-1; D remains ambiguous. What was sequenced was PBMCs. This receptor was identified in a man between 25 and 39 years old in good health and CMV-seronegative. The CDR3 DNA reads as TGTGCCAGCAGCCCTAACACTGAAGCTTTCTTT. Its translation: CASSPNTEAFF.